This passage covers 21 T cell receptor beta chains from one sample sequenced in a study of breast tumors, draining lymph nodes, adjacent tissues. The lymph nodes were axillary draining lymph nodes from breast cancer patients. TCRdb re-called the multiplex PCR reads through MiXCR, storing one row per CDR3 protein. The sample consists of a few hundred thousand distinct CDR3 sequences, under 35% of them appearing once. The specimen was axillary lymph node tissue. The receptors shown here come from a female donor with breast cancer. Some clones in this sample may be carry-over from other donors' samples.

This clonotype showed up many times. The chain joins TRBV19 to TRBJ2-1; TRBD2 matches at 10 bases. Germline CDR1 reads LNHDA; CDR2 reads SQIVND (reference sequence). CDR3 length: 14 amino acids. V trimming: 5 bases; J trimming: 8 bases; junction bases outside the gene matches: 6. As DNA, the CDR3 is TGTGCCAGTAGTCTATACGGACTAGCGGATGAGCAGTTCTTC. Its protein is CASSLYGLADEQFF.

The chain recombines TRBV4-2 with TRBJ2-7; 11 bases align to TRBD2. The V and J ends lost 4 bases and 6 bases, in that order; junction bases with no gene match: 14. CDR1 and CDR2 from the germline V gene are LGHNA and YNFKEQ. CDR3 length equals 17 residues. CDR3 sequence (DNA): TGTGCCAGCAGCCCCACGGGCAGGGGGCTAGCGGGGGGCGAGCAGTACTTC. This encodes CASSPTGRGLAGGEQYF.

This clonotype showed up many times. This sequence joins TRBV6-5 and TRBJ2-1; 9 bases map to TRBD2. CDR3 size: 14 residues. V was clipped by 6 bases and J by 4 bases; unmatched bases: 4. Per germline, CDR1 MNHEY and CDR2 SVGAGI. CDR3 residues: CASRAGLAYNEQFF. The CDR3, as DNA: TGTGCCAGCAGGGCGGGACTAGCATACAATGAGCAGTTCTTC.

This clonotype has only a few counts. The chain links TRBV28 to TRBJ2-2; unclear D gene. The CDR3 sequence is 13 residues long. Between the trimmed V and J ends, which lost 7 bases and 4 bases, there was a span of 10 bases. Germline V gene sequence: CDR1 MDHEN, CDR2 SYDVKM. DNA for the CDR3: TGTGCCAGCACCTACATTAGCACCGGGGAGCTGTTTTTT. Amino acids: CASTYISTGELFF.

This clonotype turned up a few times. The chain carries TRBV27 and TRBJ1-6; the D gene is possibly TRBD1 (5 bases). The ends were cut back, 4 bases at V and 5 bases at J, with 9 bases in the middle. The germline CDR1 and CDR2 sequences are MNHEY and SMNVEV (reference sequence). The CDR3 has 14 residues. CDR3 DNA sequence: TGTGCCAGCAGTTCTAGGGGTAATAATTCACCCCTCCACTTT. As protein: CASSSRGNNSPLHF.

The chain combines TRBV11-2 with TRBJ2-2; TRBD1 matches 7 bases. J was trimmed by 0 bases and V by 1 base; bases with no gene match: 2. This CDR3 has 16 amino acids. Per germline, CDR1 SGHAT and CDR2 FQNNGV. CDR3 DNA sequence: TGTGCCAGCAGCTTAGTGGGGACAGCGAACACCGGGGAGCTGTTTTTT. It codes for CASSLVGTANTGELFF.

The table lists this clonotype with many counts. This chain links TRBV19 with TRBJ2-1; 9 nucleotides agree with TRBD1. The CDR3 is 15 residues long. Germline V gene lookup returns CDR1 LNHDA and CDR2 SQIVND (reference sequence). V lost 3 bases and J lost 8; bases outside the gene matches: 8. The CDR3 nucleotides are TGTGCCAGTAGTATGGACAGGGGTCTCTTGGATGAGCAGTTCTTC. It yields the protein CASSMDRGLLDEQFF. The full variable domain, in which reference TRBV19 and TRBJ2-1 provide the parts outside the CDR3, is DGGITQSPKYLFRKEGQNVTLSCEQNLNHDAMYWYRQDPGQGLRLIYYSQIVNDFQKGDIAEGYSVSREKKESFPLTVTSAQKNPTAFYLCASSMDRGLLDEQFFGPGTRLTVL.

This clonotype was detected ten times or more. The chain employs TRBV5-8 and TRBJ2-7; 11 bases fit TRBD1. Unmatched junction bases numbered 5, after V lost 1 base and J lost 2 bases. The germline gives CDR1 SGHTS, CDR2 YDEGEE. The CDR3 length is 16 residues. As DNA, the CDR3 is TGTGCCAGCAGCTTGTCCTCGGGACAGGGGGCCTACGAGCAGTACTTC. The encoded protein is CASSLSSGQGAYEQYF. The full variable domain, with the rest looked up from reference TRBV5-8 and TRBJ2-7, is EAGVTQSPTHLIKTRGQQATLRCSPISGHTSVYWYQQALGLGLQFLLWYDEGEERNRGNFPPRFSGRQFPNYSSELNVNALELEDSALYLCASSLSSGQGAYEQYFGPGTRLTVT.

In this sample, this clonotype turned up many times. The rearrangement uses TRBV20-1 and TRBJ2-3, with 12 bases identical to TRBD2. This CDR3 region has 16 residues. Unmatched junction bases numbered 6, after V lost 0 bases and J lost 5 bases. Per germline, CDR1 DFQATT and CDR2 SNEGSKA (reference sequence). DNA of the CDR3: TGCAGTGCTAGAGAGGTGACTAGCGGGAGAAAAGATACGCAGTATTTT. Translated, it gives CSAREVTSGRKDTQYF.

This clonotype was seen more than once but under ten times. The chain recombines TRBV6-1 with TRBJ2-7; D gene uncertain. Per germline, CDR1 MNHNS and CDR2 SASEGT. The CDR3 is 11 amino acids. Trimming stripped 4 bases from V and 7 bases from J, with 8 bases between. The chain's CDR3 is CASSVLQEQYF. CDR3 sequence (DNA): TGTGCCAGCAGTGTTTTACAGGAGCAGTACTTC.

This sequence joins TRBV11-3 and TRBJ1-6; a possible D gene is TRBD1 (5 bases). This CDR3 spans 16 amino acids. Trimming pared 1 base from V and 4 bases from J, leaving 11 bases between. Germline V gives CDR1 SGHNT, CDR2 YENEEA. CDR3 sequence: CASSLASGTYNSPLHF. CDR3 bases: TGTGCCAGCAGCTTAGCCTCCGGGACTTATAATTCACCCCTCCACTTT. Full variable domain (outside the CDR3, taken from reference TRBV11-3 and TRBJ1-6): EAGVVQSPRYKIIEKKQPVAFWCNPISGHNTLYWYLQNLGQGPELLIRYENEEAVDDSQLPKDRFSAERLKGVDSTLKIQPAELGDSAVYLCASSLASGTYNSPLHFGNGTRLTVT.

This clonotype showed up many times. The chain's CDR3 is CASSYSSHEQYF. DNA for the CDR3: TGTGCCAGCAGTTACTCGAGTCACGAGCAGTACTTC. J is TRBJ2-7 and V is TRBV6-6, with D unclear. Trimming removed 0 bases at V and 5 bases at J, with 5 bases between. The germline gives CDR1 MNHNY, CDR2 SVGAGI (reference sequence). The CDR3 has 12 amino acids.

This clonotype was observed at least ten times. This chain joins TRBV6-6 and TRBJ1-5; TRBD1 matches at 7 bases. With 6 bases clipped from V and 0 bases from J, the junction kept 11 bases outside the gene matches. Germline V CDR1 and CDR2: MNHNY, SVGAGI (reference sequence). This CDR3 region has 17 residues. The CDR3: CASRDKDRIYSNQPQHF. Here the CDR3 DNA reads TGTGCCAGCAGAGACAAGGACAGGATATATAGCAATCAGCCCCAGCATTTT.

As for this clonotype: Being one base from a much bigger clone, this may be a read error. This chain connects TRBV10-2 to TRBJ2-7; 7 nucleotides align to TRBD2. Trimming cost V 4 bases and J 7 bases; bases outside gene matches: 10. The germline V gene encodes CDR1 WSHSY and CDR2 SAAADI. The CDR3 contains 14 residues. CDR3 sequence: CASSGGGGHNEQYF. Here the CDR3 DNA reads TGCGCCAGCAGTGGGGGGGGAGGCCACAATGAGCAGTACTTC.

In this sample, this clonotype turned up once. This rearrangement joins TRBV2 to TRBJ1-2; TRBD1 is a possible D gene (5 bases). Per germline, CDR1 SNHLY and CDR2 FYNNEI. V lost 3 bases and J lost 10, with 9 bases in between. This CDR3 contains 11 residues. The chain's CDR3 is CASSDRVTYTF. The CDR3 DNA reads TGTGCCAGCAGTGACAGGGTTACCTACACCTTC.

This clonotype was recorded at least ten times. The CDR3 region is CATSDRGLAGGPLHPEETQYF. CDR3 coding DNA: TGTGCCACCAGTGACAGGGGACTAGCGGGGGGGCCTCTACACCCAGAAGAGACCCAGTACTTC. This chain connects TRBV24-1 to TRBJ2-5, with TRBD2 matching over 16 bases. The CDR3 extends over 21 amino acids. With V trimmed by 4 bases and J by 3 bases, 16 bases remained unmatched. Germline V gene data show CDR1 as KGHDR and CDR2 as SFDVKD.

In DNA form, the CDR3 reads TGTGCCACCAGGGAGCCCTACGCTGAGCAGTTCTTC. It is translated as CATREPYAEQFF. The gene calls are TRBV24-1 and TRBJ2-1; D unresolved. The CDR3 runs 12 residues. Germline CDR1 and CDR2: KGHDR and SFDVKD. The V gene lost 7 bases and the J gene lost 9 bases, with 12 bases spanning the gap.

The chain combines TRBV20-1 with TRBJ1-1, with D tentatively TRBD1 (5 bases). Per germline, CDR1 DFQATT and CDR2 SNEGSKA (reference sequence). CDR3 length: 12 residues. Trimming cost V 5 bases and J 1 base, with 8 bases left between them. The CDR3 DNA sequence: TGCAGTGCTCTTGGACAGAACACTGAAGCTTTCTTT. It specifies CSALGQNTEAFF.

The V and J genes are TRBV7-9 and TRBJ1-6, with 7 bases identical to TRBD1. Germline lookup yields CDR1 SEHNR and CDR2 FQNEAQ (reference sequence). The V and J ends lost 2 bases and 11 bases, in that order; junction bases with no gene match: 6. CDR3 length: 14 residues. The CDR3 DNA sequence: TGTGCCAGCAGCTTACAGGGGGTGGAGGCACCCCTCCACTTT. Its translation is CASSLQGVEAPLHF.

As regards this clonotype: A read error is likely, as this CDR3 ends without the conserved phenylalanine or tryptophan. This chain connects TRBV7-8 to TRBJ2-5, with 7 bases aligning to TRBD2. With V trimmed by 2 bases and J by 3 bases, 3 bases remained unmatched. The CDR3 runs to 14 residues. Germline lookup yields CDR1 SGHVS and CDR2 FQNEAQ. The CDR3 loop is CASSLPTSEETQYP. Here the CDR3 DNA reads TGTGCCAGCAGCTTACCCACTAGCGAAGAGACCCAGTACCCC.

This clonotype has only a few counts. A read error is possible here, since a much larger clone lies one base away. The chain combines TRBV12-3 or TRBV12-4 with TRBJ2-7; D is unclear. The CDR3 contains 12 residues. The V gene lost 7 bases and the J gene lost 9 bases, with 16 bases spanning the gap. The CDR3 DNA follows: TGTGCCAGCAAATTCGGCGGAGTGGGGCAGTACTTC. This translates into CASKFGGVGQYF.